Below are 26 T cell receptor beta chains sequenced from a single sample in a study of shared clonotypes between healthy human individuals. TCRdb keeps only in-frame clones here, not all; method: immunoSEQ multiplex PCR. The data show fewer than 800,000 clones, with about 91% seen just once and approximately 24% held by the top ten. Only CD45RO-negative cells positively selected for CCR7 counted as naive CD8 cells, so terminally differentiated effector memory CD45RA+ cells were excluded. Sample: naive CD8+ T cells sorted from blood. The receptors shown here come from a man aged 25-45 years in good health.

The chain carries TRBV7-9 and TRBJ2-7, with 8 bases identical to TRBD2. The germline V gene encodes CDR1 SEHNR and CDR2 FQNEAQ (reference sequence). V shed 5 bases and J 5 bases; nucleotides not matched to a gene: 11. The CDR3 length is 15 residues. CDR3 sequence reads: CASSPRGSGIDEQYF. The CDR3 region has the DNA TGTGCCAGCAGCCCCCGTGGTAGCGGGATTGACGAGCAGTACTTC.

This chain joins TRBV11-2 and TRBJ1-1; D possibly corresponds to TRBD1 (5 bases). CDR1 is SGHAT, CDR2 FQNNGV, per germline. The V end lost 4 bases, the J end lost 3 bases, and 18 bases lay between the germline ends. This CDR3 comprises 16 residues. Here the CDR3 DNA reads TGTGCCAGCAGCTCCGGGGCCTTCAGGATGGACACTGAAGCTTTCTTT. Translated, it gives CASSSGAFRMDTEAFF.

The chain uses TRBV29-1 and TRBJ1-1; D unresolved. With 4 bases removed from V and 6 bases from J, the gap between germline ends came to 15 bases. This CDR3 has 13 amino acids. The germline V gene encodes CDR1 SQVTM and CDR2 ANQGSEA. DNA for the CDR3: TGCAGCGTTGTAGCACAGATTAGGGCTGAAGCTTTCTTT. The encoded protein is CSVVAQIRAEAFF.

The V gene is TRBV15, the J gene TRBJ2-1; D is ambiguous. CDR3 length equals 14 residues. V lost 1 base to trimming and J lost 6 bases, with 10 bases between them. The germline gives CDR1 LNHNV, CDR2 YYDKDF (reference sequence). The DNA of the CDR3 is TGTGCCACCAGCAGAGGGTCCTCGGCCAATGAGCAGTTCTTC. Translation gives CATSRGSSANEQFF.

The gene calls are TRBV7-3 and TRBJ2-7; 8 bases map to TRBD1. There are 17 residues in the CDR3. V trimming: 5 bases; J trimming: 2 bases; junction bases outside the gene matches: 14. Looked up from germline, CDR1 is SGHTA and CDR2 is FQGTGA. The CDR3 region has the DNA TGTGCCAGCAGCCACCCCAGGACAGGGAAGTTCACCTACGAGCAGTACTTC. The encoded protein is CASSHPRTGKFTYEQYF.

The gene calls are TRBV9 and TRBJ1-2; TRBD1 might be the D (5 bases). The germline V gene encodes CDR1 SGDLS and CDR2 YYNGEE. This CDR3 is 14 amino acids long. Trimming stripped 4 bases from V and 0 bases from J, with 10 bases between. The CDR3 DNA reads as TGTGCCAGCAGCCCCGGAGGGGCTAACTATGGCTACACCTTC. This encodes CASSPGGANYGYTF.

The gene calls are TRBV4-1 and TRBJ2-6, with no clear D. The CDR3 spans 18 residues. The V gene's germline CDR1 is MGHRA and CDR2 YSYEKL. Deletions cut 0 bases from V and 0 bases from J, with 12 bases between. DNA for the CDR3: TGCGCCAGCAGCCAAGATCGAAACCCAGGCTCTGGGGCCAACGTCCTGACTTTC. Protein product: CASSQDRNPGSGANVLTF.

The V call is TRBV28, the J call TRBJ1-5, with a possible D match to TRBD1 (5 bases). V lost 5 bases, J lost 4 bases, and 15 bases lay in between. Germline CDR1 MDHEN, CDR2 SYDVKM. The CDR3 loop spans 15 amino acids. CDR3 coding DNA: TGTGCCAGCAGTCTCACCGGGACGGGGAATCAGCCCCAGCATTTT. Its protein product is CASSLTGTGNQPQHF.

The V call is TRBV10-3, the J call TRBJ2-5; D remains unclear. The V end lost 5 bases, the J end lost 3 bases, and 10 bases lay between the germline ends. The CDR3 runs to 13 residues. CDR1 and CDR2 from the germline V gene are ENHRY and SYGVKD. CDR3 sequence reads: CAISYKREETQYF. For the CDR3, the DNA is TGTGCCATCAGTTATAAGCGAGAAGAGACCCAGTACTTC.

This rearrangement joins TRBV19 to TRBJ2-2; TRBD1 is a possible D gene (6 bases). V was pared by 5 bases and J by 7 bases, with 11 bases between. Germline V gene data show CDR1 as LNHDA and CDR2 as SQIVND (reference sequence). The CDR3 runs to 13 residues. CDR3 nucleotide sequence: TGTGCCAGTAGTCCAGGGGCGGGCGGGGAGCTGTTTTTT. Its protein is CASSPGAGGELFF.

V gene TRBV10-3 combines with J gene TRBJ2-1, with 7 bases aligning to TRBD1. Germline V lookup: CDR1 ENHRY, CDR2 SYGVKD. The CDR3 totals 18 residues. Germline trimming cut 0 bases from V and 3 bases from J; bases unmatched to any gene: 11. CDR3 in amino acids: CAISESELRQGGYNEQFF. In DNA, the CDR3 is TGTGCCATCAGTGAGTCAGAATTGCGACAGGGCGGCTACAATGAGCAGTTCTTC.

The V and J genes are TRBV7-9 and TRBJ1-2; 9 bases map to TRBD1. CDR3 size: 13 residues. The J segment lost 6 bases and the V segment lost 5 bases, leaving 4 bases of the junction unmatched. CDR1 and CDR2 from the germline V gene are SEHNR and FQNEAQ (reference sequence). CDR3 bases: TGTGCCAGCAGCCCAACAGGGGGCAATGGCTACACCTTC. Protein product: CASSPTGGNGYTF.

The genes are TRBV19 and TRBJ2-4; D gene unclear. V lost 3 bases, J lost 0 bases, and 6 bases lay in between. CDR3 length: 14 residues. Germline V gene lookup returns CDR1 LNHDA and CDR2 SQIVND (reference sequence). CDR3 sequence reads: CASSIVLAKNIQYF. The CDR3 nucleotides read TGTGCCAGTAGTATTGTCCTAGCCAAAAACATTCAGTACTTC.

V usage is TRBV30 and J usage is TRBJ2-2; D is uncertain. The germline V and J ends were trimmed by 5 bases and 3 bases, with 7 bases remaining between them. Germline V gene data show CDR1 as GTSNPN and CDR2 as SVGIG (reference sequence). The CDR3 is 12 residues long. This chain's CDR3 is CAWSGYTGELFF. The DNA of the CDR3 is TGTGCCTGGTCCGGGTACACCGGGGAGCTGTTTTTT.

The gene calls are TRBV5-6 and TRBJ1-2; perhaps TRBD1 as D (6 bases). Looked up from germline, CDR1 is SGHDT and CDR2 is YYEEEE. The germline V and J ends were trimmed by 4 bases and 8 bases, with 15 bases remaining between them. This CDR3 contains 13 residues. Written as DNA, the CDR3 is TGTGCCAGCAGCACAGGGCGGAGTACCGGCTACACCTTC. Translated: CASSTGRSTGYTF.

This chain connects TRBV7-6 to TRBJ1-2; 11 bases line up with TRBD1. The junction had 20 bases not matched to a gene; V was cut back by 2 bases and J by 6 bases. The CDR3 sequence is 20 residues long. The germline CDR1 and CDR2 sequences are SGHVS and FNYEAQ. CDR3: CASSLTNSGTGGSLAHGYTF. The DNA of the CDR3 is TGTGCCAGCAGCTTAACAAACTCCGGGACAGGGGGTTCCCTCGCCCATGGCTACACCTTC.

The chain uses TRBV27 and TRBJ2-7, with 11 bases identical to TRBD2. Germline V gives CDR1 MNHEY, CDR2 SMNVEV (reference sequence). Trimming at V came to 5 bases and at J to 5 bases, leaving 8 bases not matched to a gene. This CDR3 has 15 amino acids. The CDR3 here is CASSPGTSGRNEQYF. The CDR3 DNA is TGTGCCAGCAGTCCCGGGACTAGCGGAAGAAACGAGCAGTACTTC.

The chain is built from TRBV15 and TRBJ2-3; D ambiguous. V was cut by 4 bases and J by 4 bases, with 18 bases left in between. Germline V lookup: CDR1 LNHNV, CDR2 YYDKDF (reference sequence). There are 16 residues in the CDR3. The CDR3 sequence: CATSTPAALTSDTQYF. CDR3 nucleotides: TGTGCCACCAGCACCCCGGCGGCACTCACGTCAGATACGCAGTATTTT. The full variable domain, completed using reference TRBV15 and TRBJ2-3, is DAMVIQNPRYQVTQFGKPVTLSCSQTLNHNVMYWYQQKSSQAPKLLFHYYDKDFNNEADTPDNFQSRRPNTSFCFLDIRSPGLGDTAMYLCATSTPAALTSDTQYFGPGTRLTVL.

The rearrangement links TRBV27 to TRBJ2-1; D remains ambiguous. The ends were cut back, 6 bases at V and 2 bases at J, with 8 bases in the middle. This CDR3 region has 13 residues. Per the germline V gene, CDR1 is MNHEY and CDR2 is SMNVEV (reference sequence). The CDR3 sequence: CASSGLTYNEQFF. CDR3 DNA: TGTGCCAGCAGCGGATTAACCTACAATGAGCAGTTCTTC.

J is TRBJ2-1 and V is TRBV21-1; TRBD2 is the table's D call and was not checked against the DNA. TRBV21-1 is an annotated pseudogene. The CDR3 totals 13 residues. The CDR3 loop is CSHKLAGPGEQFF. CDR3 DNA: TGTTCCCACAAACTAGCGGGTCCCGGTGAGCAGTTCTTC.

CDR3 DNA: TGTGCCAGCACCTTTTCCCTAGGGCGGGAGGAGTTCTTC. This translates into CASTFSLGREEFF. This chain joins TRBV7-2 and TRBJ2-1; 8 bases match TRBD2. There are 13 residues in the CDR3. V shed 7 bases and J 14 bases; nucleotides not matched to a gene: 13. Germline loops: CDR1 SGHTA, CDR2 FQGNSA.

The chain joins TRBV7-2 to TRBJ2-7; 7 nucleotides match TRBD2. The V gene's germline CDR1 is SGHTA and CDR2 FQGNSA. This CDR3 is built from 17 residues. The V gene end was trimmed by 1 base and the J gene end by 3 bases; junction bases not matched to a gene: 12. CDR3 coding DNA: TGTGCCAGCAGCTTAGTGACCGGGGGGTCTGTTGACTACGAGCAGTACTTC. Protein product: CASSLVTGGSVDYEQYF.

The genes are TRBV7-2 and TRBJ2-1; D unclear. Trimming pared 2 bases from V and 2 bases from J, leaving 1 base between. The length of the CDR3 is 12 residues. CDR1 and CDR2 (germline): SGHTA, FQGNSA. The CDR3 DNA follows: TGTGCCAGCAGCTTACCCTACAATGAGCAGTTCTTC. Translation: CASSLPYNEQFF.

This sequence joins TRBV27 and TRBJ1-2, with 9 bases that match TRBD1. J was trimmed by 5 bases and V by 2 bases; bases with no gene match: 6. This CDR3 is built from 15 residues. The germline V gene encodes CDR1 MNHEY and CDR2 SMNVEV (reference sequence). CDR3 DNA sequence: TGTGCCAGCAGTTTACGGGGACAGGGCGGGTATGGCTACACCTTC. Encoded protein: CASSLRGQGGYGYTF.

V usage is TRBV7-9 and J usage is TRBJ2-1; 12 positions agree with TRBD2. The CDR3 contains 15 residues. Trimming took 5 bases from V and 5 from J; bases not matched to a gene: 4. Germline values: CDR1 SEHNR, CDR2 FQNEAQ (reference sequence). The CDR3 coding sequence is TGTGCCAGCAGCGTAACTAGCGGGAGGAACAATGAGCAGTTCTTC. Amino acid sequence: CASSVTSGRNNEQFF.

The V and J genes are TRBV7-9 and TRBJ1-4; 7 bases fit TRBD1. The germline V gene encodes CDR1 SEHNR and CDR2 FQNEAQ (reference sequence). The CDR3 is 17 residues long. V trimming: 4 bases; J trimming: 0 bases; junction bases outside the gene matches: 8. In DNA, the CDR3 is TGTGCCAGCAGCTGGCCGGGACAGACTACAACTAATGAAAAACTGTTTTTT. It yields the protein CASSWPGQTTTNEKLFF.